This T cell receptor (beta chain) comes out of a study of cytomegalovirus exposure and HLA in healthy donors. Study conclusions and caveats: Near-uniform donor sequencing depth was presumed by presence/absence analyses. The study carried out a later analysis of TCR beta sequences. It associated roughly 17,000 of them with specific HLA alleles at a false discovery rate of 0.05. CMV serostatus was the sole immune exposure information available.

The CDR3 is made up of 14 amino acids. In germline, CDR1 is WSHSY, CDR2 SAAADI. Trimming pared 0 bases from V and 3 bases from J, leaving 7 bases between. About this clone itself: The antigen is unknown.

PCR involved 60 Vbeta and 13 Jbeta primers. Per the original methods: A later analysis counted 65 million to 95 million unique TCR beta chains, around 11 million shared. The repertoire was sequenced with immunoSEQ multiplex PCR; TCRdb's copy has only in-frame clones and lacks some. For V, J and clone size, that table is used; D and trimming come from the DNA. The sample contains about 270,000 clones, roughly 90% of which appear only once. V is TRBV10-2 and J is TRBJ2-3; no reliable D call. The receptor comes from a man aged 40-50 years in good health and CMV-seropositive. The specimen was PBMCs. The CDR3 is CASSESFYTDTQYF. CDR3 in DNA: TGCGCCAGCAGTGAGTCGTTTTATACAGATACGCAGTATTTT.